The 6 T cell receptor beta chains reported below all come from one sample, sequenced in a study of prognosis after radiotherapy for stage I lung cancer. TCR beta CDR3 was amplified from genomic DNA by two-round multiplex PCR. The use of primers specific to each TRBV and TRBJ gene characterized first-round PCR. Each CDR3 protein gets one entry after TCRdb re-called the multiplex PCR reads with MiXCR. Of under 20,000 distinct CDR3 sequences in the sample, roughly half were seen once. This sample comprised PBMCs, obtained before or after stereotactic body radiation therapy (not recorded which). Receptors originate from a donor aged 50 or older with non-small cell lung cancer.

With regard to this clonotype: A much more abundant neighbour one base away suggests this may be a read error. The chain recombines TRBV6-5 with TRBJ1-3; no clear D gene. The germline V gene encodes CDR1 MNHEY and CDR2 SVGAGI. This CDR3 region has 15 residues. This chain's CDR3 is CVSSYSVQTGNTIYF. The CDR3 DNA follows: TGTGTCAGCAGTTACTCGGTACAGACTGGAAACACCATATATTTT.

The V call is TRBV6-9, the J call TRBJ1-6; 7 bases align to TRBD1. This CDR3 has 16 amino acids. CDR1 and CDR2 (germline): MNHGY, SVAAGI. V shed 3 bases, J shed 6 bases, and the junction held 8 bases outside the gene matches. The DNA of the CDR3 is TGTGCCAGCAGTTACACACAGGGGTTACTTAATTCACCCCTCCACTTT. As protein: CASSYTQGLLNSPLHF.

V usage is TRBV20-1 and J usage is TRBJ1-2; no clear D. Trimming left V 0 bases short and J 4 bases short, with 9 bases between. Germline V lookup: CDR1 DFQATT, CDR2 SNEGSKA (reference sequence). CDR3 length: 13 amino acids. In DNA, the CDR3 is TGCAGTGCTAGAGAGGACCTGTCCTATGGCTACACCTTC. Translating it yields CSAREDLSYGYTF.

The chain is built from TRBV28 and TRBJ2-5, with TRBD1 matching 8 bases. The CDR3 consists of 13 residues. Germline-derived CDR1 and CDR2 are MDHEN and SYDVKM. J gave up 3 bases and V 11 bases, and 8 bases lay outside the gene matches. The CDR3 loop reads CAAYEDREETQYF. DNA of the CDR3: TGTGCCGCCTACGAGGACAGGGAAGAGACCCAGTACTTC.

Details on this clonotype: The junction departs from germline at one end; a sequencing error may be responsible. The V call is TRBV6-6, the J call TRBJ2-2; D unresolved. This CDR3 has 15 amino acids. Germline V gives CDR1 MNHNY, CDR2 SVGAGI (reference sequence). The CDR3 region is CASSYSTSNTVELFF. The CDR3 nucleotides read TGTGCCAGCAGTTACTCGACCAGTAACACCGTGGAGCTGTTTTTT.

The chain joins TRBV12-3 or TRBV12-4 to TRBJ2-1; 7 bases are a match to TRBD2. V trimming: 1 base; J trimming: 6 bases; junction bases outside the gene matches: 6. The CDR3 is made up of 15 amino acids. DNA for the CDR3: TGTGCCAGCAGTTTAGGGGCTAGCGGAGTCAATGAGCAGTTCTTC. It yields the protein CASSLGASGVNEQFF.